These 5 T cell receptor beta chains were sequenced from one sample in a study of OX40 agonist ivuxolimab in advanced cancers. The method behind the library was the immunoSEQ multiplex PCR assay. What TCRdb holds here is the immuneACCESS table cut down to in-frame rearrangements. Part of the clones is not present; checked against another copy, under half of the missing clones reflect an unresolved V gene, and the others are unexplained. This sample holds some 77,000 clones; around four fifths were observed only once. In total, the top ten clones hold about 0.73% of the sample. Sequencing was performed on CD4+ or CD8+ T cells sorted from blood, taken in a trial of the OX40 agonist ivuxolimab. The receptors here all came from an adult with an advanced solid tumor such as melanoma, head and neck, liver or kidney cancer.

V is TRBV11-1 and J is TRBJ2-7, with 7 positions matching TRBD2. The CDR3 sequence is 15 residues long. J gave up 0 bases and V 2 bases, and 4 bases lay outside the gene matches. Germline V gives CDR1 SGHAT, CDR2 FQDESV (reference sequence). The CDR3 protein is CASSLSSGISYEQYF. DNA of the CDR3: TGTGCCAGCAGCTTATCTAGCGGAATCTCCTACGAGCAGTACTTC.

V and J are TRBV5-4 and TRBJ2-1; D is perhaps TRBD2 (6 bases). CDR3 length: 16 amino acids. Per germline, CDR1 SGHNT and CDR2 YYREEE (reference sequence). V was shortened by 4 bases and J by 4 bases, with 18 bases between the two germline ends. This chain's CDR3 is CASSLGRSGSYNEQFF. Here the CDR3 DNA reads TGTGCCAGCAGCCTGGGACGTAGCGGTAGTTACAATGAGCAGTTCTTC. The whole variable domain, filled in from reference TRBV5-4 and TRBJ2-1, reads ETGVTQSPTHLIKTRGQQVTLRCSSQSGHNTVSWYQQALGQGPQFIFQYYREEENGRGNFPPRFSGLQFPNYSSELNVNALELDDSALYLCASSLGRSGSYNEQFFGPGTRLTVL.

The J gene is TRBJ1-2, the V gene TRBV14; 8 nucleotides align to TRBD1. The CDR3 spans 13 residues. V gave up 4 bases and J gave up 5 bases; unmatched junction bases: 3. The germline V gene encodes CDR1 SGHDN and CDR2 FVKESK. The CDR3 DNA follows: TGTGCCAGCAGCCCGGGACAGGCATATGGCTACACCTTC. Translated: CASSPGQAYGYTF. Using reference TRBV14 and TRBJ1-2 for the parts outside the CDR3, the full variable domain is EAGVTQFPSHSVIEKGQTVTLRCDPISGHDNLYWYRRVMGKEIKFLLHFVKESKQDESGMPNNRFLAERTGGTYSTLKVQPAELEDSGVYFCASSPGQAYGYTFGSGTRLTVV.

The chain has TRBV7-2 and TRBJ2-2; 7 bases map to TRBD1. Germline V CDR1 and CDR2: SGHTA, FQGNSA. The length of the CDR3 is 15 residues. Germline trimming cut 1 base from V and 4 bases from J; bases unmatched to any gene: 3. The CDR3 DNA is TGTGCCAGCAGCTTAGGGGACAGTGGCACCGGGGAGCTGTTTTTT. Amino acids: CASSLGDSGTGELFF.

The chain carries TRBV4-1 and TRBJ1-2; D may be TRBD1 (5 bases). The CDR3 has 12 residues. Trimming pared 4 bases from V and 14 bases from J, leaving 17 bases between. CDR1 MGHRA and CDR2 YSYEKL come from the germline V gene. This chain's CDR3 is CASSPLGAGRTF. The CDR3 coding sequence is TGCGCCAGCAGCCCTCTTGGGGCGGGAAGGACCTTC.